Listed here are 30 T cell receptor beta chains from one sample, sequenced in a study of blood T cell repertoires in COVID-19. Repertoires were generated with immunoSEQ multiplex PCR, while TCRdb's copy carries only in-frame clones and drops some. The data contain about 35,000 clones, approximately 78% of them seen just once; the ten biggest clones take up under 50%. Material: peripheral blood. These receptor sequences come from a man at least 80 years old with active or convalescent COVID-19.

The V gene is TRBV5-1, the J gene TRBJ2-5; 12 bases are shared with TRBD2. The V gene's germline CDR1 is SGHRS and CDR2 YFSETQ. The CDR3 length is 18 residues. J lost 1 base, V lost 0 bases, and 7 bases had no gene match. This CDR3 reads CASSLGRTSGEIQETQYF. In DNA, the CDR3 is TGCGCCAGCAGCTTGGGACGGACTAGCGGGGAAATCCAAGAGACCCAGTACTTC.

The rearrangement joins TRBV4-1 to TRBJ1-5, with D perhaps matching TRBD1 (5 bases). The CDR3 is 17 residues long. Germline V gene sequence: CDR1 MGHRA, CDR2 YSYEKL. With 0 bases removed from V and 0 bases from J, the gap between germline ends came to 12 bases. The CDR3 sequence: CASSQDGGGNSNQPQHF. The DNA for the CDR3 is TGCGCCAGCAGCCAAGATGGGGGAGGGAATAGCAATCAGCCCCAGCATTTT.

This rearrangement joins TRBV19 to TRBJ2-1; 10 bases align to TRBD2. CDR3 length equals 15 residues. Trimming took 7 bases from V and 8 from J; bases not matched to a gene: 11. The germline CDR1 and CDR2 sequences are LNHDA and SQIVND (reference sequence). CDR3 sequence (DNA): TGTGCCAGTACTTCGAGCGGGAGGGCGGGTCATGAGCAGTTCTTC. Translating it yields CASTSSGRAGHEQFF. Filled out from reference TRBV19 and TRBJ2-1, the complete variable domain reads DGGITQSPKYLFRKEGQNVTLSCEQNLNHDAMYWYRQDPGQGLRLIYYSQIVNDFQKGDIAEGYSVSREKKESFPLTVTSAQKNPTAFYLCASTSSGRAGHEQFFGPGTRLTVL.

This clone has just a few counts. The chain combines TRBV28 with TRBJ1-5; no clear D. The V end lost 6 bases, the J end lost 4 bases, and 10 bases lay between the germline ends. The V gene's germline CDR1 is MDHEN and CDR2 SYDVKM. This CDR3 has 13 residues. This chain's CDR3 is CASSKTPNQPQHF. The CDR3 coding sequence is TGTGCCAGCAGCAAGACTCCTAATCAGCCCCAGCATTTT. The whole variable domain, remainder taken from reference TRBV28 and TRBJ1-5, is DVKVTQSSRYLVKRTGEKVFLECVQDMDHENMFWYRQDPGLGLRLIYFSYDVKMKEKGDIPEGYSVSREKKERFSLILESASTNQTSMYLCASSKTPNQPQHFGDGTRLSIL.

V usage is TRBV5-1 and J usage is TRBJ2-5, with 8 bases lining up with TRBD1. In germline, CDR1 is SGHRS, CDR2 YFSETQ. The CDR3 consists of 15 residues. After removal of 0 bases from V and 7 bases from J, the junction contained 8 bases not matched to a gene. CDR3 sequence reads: CASSLASQGAGTQYF. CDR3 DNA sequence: TGCGCCAGCAGCTTGGCCAGTCAGGGGGCAGGGACCCAGTACTTC.

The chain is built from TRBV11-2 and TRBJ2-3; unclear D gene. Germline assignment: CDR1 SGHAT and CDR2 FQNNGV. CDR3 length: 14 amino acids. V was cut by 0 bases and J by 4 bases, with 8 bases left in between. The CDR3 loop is CASSLDFSSDTQYF. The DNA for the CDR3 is TGTGCCAGCAGCTTAGATTTTAGTTCAGATACGCAGTATTTT.

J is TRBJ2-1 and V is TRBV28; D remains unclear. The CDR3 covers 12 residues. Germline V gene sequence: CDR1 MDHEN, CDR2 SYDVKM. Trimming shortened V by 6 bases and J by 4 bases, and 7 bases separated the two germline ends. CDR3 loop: CASSLNYNEQFF. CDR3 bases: TGTGCCAGCAGCCTAAATTACAATGAGCAGTTCTTC.

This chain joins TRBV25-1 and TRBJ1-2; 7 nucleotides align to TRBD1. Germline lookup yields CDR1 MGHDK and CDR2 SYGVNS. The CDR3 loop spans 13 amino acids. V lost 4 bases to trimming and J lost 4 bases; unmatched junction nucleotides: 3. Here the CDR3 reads CASSGDRGYGYTF. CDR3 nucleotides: TGTGCCAGCAGTGGGGACAGAGGCTATGGCTACACCTTC.

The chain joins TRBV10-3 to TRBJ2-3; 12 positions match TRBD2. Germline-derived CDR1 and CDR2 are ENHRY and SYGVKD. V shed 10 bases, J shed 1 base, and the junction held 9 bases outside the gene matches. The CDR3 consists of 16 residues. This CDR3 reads CATQQLAGGGTDTQYF. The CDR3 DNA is TGTGCCACCCAGCAACTAGCGGGAGGAGGCACAGATACGCAGTATTTT.

As DNA, the CDR3 is TGTGCCAGCTCGCTGAGGGGGCTCATGGCTTTCTTT. This encodes CASSLRGLMAFF. The chain combines TRBV6-5 with TRBJ1-1, with TRBD1 matching 7 bases. Germline V gene sequence: CDR1 MNHEY, CDR2 SVGAGI. J gave up 11 bases and V 8 bases, and 11 bases lay outside the gene matches. CDR3 length: 12 amino acids.

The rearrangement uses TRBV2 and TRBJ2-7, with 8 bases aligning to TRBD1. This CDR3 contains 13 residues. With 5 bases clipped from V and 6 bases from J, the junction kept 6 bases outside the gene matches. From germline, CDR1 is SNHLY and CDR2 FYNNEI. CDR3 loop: CASSYSTGAEQYF. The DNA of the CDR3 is TGTGCCAGCAGTTATTCGACAGGGGCCGAGCAGTACTTC.

The CDR3 region has the DNA TGTGCCAGCAGCTTAAGGACAGGACATTCACCCCTCCACTTT. It translates to CASSLRTGHSPLHF. This chain links TRBV11-2 with TRBJ1-6; TRBD1 matches at 7 bases. The V segment lost 2 bases and the J segment 8 bases; nucleotides outside the gene matches: 3. Germline V gene lookup returns CDR1 SGHAT and CDR2 FQNNGV. CDR3 length equals 14 residues.

The CDR3 sequence is CASSFLTSGTGSEQFF. CDR3 coding DNA: TGCGCCAGCAGCTTCCTCACCTCCGGGACAGGGAGTGAGCAGTTCTTC. This chain links TRBV5-1 with TRBJ2-1; 9 nucleotides align to TRBD1. The V gene's germline CDR1 is SGHRS and CDR2 YFSETQ. CDR3 length: 16 amino acids. With 2 bases clipped from V and 9 bases from J, the junction kept 12 bases outside the gene matches.

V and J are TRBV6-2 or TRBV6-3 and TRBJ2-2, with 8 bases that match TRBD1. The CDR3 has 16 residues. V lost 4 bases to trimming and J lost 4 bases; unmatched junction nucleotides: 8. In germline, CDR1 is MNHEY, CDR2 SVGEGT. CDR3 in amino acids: CASSSRTGWGTGELFF. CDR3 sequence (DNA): TGTGCCAGCAGTTCCCGGACAGGGTGGGGCACCGGGGAGCTGTTTTTT.

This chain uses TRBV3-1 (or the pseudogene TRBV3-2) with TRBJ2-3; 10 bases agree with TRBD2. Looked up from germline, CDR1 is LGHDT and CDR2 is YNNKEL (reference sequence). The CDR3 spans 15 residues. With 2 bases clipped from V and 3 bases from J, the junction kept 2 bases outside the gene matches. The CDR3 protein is CASSQRTSGTDTQYF. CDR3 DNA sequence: TGTGCCAGCAGCCAACGGACTAGCGGTACAGATACGCAGTATTTT.

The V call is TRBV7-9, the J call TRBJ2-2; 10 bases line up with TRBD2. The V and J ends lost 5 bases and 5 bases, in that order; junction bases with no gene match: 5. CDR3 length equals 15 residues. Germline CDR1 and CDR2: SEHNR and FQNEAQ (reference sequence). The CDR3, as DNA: TGTGCCAGCAGCAAGCGGGAGGGTAGAACCGGGGAGCTGTTTTTT. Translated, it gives CASSKREGRTGELFF.

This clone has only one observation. CDR3 bases: TGCGCCAGCAGCCAACGCGATCTAGCGGGGTTTGGGGGGGAGACCCAGTACTTC. It yields the protein CASSQRDLAGFGGETQYF. V and J are TRBV4-1 and TRBJ2-5; TRBD2 matches 9 bases. The junction had 15 bases not matched to a gene; V was cut back by 2 bases and J by 5 bases. In germline, CDR1 is MGHRA, CDR2 YSYEKL. CDR3 size: 18 residues.

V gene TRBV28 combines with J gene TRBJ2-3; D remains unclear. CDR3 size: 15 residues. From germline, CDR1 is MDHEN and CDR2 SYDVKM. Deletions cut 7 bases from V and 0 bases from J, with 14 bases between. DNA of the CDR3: TGTGCCAGCACCCCGGTCGCTTACAGCACAGATACGCAGTATTTT. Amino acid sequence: CASTPVAYSTDTQYF.

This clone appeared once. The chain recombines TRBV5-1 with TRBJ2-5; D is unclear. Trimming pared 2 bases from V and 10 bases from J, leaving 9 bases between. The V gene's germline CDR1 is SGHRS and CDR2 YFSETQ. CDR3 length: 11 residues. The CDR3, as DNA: TGCGCCAGCAGCTTTCGAGAGGACCAGTACTTC. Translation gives CASSFREDQYF.

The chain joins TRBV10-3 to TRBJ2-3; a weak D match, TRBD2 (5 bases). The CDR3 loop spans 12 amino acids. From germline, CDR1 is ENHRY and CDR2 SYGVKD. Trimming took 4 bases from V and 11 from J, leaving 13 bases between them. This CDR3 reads CAISGREMGQYF. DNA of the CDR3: TGTGCCATCAGTGGAAGGGAGATGGGGCAGTATTTT.

This CDR3 is CASNPTGGANYGYTF. The CDR3 DNA follows: TGTGCCAGCAACCCGACAGGGGGAGCTAACTATGGCTACACCTTC. This rearrangement joins TRBV6-4 to TRBJ1-2; 9 bases are a match to TRBD1. The CDR3 is 15 residues long. The ends lost 7 bases at V and 0 bases at J; junction bases unmatched: 6. In germline, CDR1 is MRHNA, CDR2 SNTAGT.

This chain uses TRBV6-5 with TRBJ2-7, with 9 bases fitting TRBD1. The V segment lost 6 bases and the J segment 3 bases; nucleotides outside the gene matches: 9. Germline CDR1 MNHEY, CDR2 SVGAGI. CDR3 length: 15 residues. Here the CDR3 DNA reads TGTGCCAGCAGCACCCCCGGGACAGGGTACTACGAGCAGTACTTC. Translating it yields CASSTPGTGYYEQYF.

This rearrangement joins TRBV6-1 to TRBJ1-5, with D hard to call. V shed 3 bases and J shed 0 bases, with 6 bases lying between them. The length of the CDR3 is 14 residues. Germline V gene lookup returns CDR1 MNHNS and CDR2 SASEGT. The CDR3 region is CASSEAYSNQPQHF. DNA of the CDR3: TGTGCCAGCAGTGAGGCTTATAGCAATCAGCCCCAGCATTTT.

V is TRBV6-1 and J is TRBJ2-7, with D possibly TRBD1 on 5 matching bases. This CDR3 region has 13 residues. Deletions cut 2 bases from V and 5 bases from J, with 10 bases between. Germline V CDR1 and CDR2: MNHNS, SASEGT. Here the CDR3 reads CASSEWTPDEQYF. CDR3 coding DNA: TGTGCCAGCAGTGAATGGACACCGGACGAGCAGTACTTC.

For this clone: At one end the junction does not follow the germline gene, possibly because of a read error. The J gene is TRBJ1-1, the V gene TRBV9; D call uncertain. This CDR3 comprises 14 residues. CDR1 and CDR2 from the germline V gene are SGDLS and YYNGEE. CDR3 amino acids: CASSAQALNAEAFF. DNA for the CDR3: TGTGCCAGCAGCGCTCAAGCCTTGAACGCTGAAGCTTTCTTT.

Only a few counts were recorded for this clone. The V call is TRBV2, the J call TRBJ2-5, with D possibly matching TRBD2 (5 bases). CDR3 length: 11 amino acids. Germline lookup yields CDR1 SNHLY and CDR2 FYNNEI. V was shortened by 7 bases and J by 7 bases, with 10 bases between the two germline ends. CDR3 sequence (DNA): TGTGCCAGCAACAGCGGATGGACCCAGTACTTC. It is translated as CASNSGWTQYF.

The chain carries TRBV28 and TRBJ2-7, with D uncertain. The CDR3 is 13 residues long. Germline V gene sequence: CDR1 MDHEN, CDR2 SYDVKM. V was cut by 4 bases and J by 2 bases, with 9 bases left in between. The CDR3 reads CASSSLFAYEQYF. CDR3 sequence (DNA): TGTGCCAGCAGTTCCCTTTTTGCCTACGAGCAGTACTTC.

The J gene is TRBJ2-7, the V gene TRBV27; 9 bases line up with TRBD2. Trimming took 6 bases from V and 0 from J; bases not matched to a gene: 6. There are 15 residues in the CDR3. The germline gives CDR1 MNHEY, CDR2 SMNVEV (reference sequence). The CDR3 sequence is CASRWTSEGSYEQYF. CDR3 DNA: TGTGCCAGCAGATGGACTAGCGAAGGCTCCTACGAGCAGTACTTC.

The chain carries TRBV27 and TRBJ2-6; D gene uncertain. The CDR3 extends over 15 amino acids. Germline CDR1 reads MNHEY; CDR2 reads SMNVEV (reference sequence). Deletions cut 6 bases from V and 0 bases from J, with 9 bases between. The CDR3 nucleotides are TGTGCCAGCAGCCTCAGGTTCTCTGGGGCCAACGTCCTGACTTTC. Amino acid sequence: CASSLRFSGANVLTF.

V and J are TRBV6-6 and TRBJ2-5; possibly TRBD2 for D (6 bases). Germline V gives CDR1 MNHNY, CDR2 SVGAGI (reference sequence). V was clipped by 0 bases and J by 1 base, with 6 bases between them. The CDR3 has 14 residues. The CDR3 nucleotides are TGTGCCAGCAGTTACTCCGGGGGCCAAGAGACCCAGTACTTC. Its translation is CASSYSGGQETQYF.